The next 25 T cell receptor beta chains were all read from a single sample in a study of blood T cell repertoires in COVID-19 (dated by TCRdb to 2018 to 2020). Library preparation employed the immunoSEQ multiplex PCR assay. As stored in TCRdb, this immuneACCESS dataset retains in-frame rearrangements with V and J assigned. A fraction of the clones does not appear; measured against another copy, unresolved V genes explain less than half of the discrepancy, and the remainder lacks a known reason. For this sample the table gives 250,000 to 350,000 clones, of which 87% were detected only once. The ten largest make up roughly 2.4% of the sample. Sequencing input: peripheral blood. Receptors originate from a woman aged 45-60 years who had recovered from COVID-19.

This chain connects TRBV5-1 to TRBJ1-4, with TRBD1 matching over 8 bases. The V gene end was trimmed by 2 bases and the J gene end by 6 bases; junction bases not matched to a gene: 3. CDR1 and CDR2 (germline): SGHRS, YFSETQ. There are 14 residues in the CDR3. The DNA for the CDR3 is TGCGCCAGCAGCTTTCAGGGGGCGGATGAAAAACTGTTTTTT. Its translation is CASSFQGADEKLFF.

CDR3 in amino acids: CASSLGNSYEQYF. CDR3 sequence (DNA): TGTGCCAGCAGTTTGGGTAACAGCTACGAGCAGTACTTC. The V gene is TRBV28, the J gene TRBJ2-7; D ambiguous. The CDR3 is made up of 13 amino acids. V gave up 3 bases and J gave up 3 bases, with 9 bases separating them. Germline assignment: CDR1 MDHEN and CDR2 SYDVKM.

The chain joins TRBV13 to TRBJ1-1, with 7 nucleotides matching TRBD1. With V trimmed by 5 bases and J by 5 bases, 8 bases remained unmatched. The CDR3 runs to 14 residues. Germline V gives CDR1 PRHDT, CDR2 FYEKMQ (reference sequence). CDR3 sequence (DNA): TGTGCCAGCAGCCGAAACAGGGGAAGGACTGAAGCTTTCTTT. Translated, it gives CASSRNRGRTEAFF. Complete variable domain (other parts from reference TRBV13 and TRBJ1-1): AAGVIQSPRHLIKEKRETATLKCYPIPRHDTVYWYQQGPGQDPQFLISFYEKMQSDKGSIPDRFSAQQFSDYHSELNMSSLELGDSALYFCASSRNRGRTEAFFGQGTRLTVV.

The rearrangement uses TRBV14 and TRBJ2-1, with 7 bases aligning to TRBD1. This CDR3 has 14 amino acids. Germline V lookup: CDR1 SGHDN, CDR2 FVKESK. V dropped 1 base and J dropped 4; count of bases not matched to a gene: 1. The CDR3 DNA is TGTGCCAGCAGCCAAGTGGGACAGTACAATGAGCAGTTCTTC. Protein sequence: CASSQVGQYNEQFF.

V and J are TRBV5-5 and TRBJ2-5; TRBD1 agrees at 11 bases. Germline V gene sequence: CDR1 SGHKS, CDR2 YYEKEE (reference sequence). V shed 3 bases, J shed 5 bases, and the junction held 9 bases outside the gene matches. CDR3 length: 16 residues. CDR3 sequence reads: CASSYGTGGGGETQYF. The CDR3 DNA is TGTGCCAGCAGCTACGGGACAGGGGGTGGCGGCGAGACCCAGTACTTC.

The V call is TRBV7-2, the J call TRBJ2-7; D might be TRBD1 (5 bases). CDR3 size: 12 residues. Trimming removed 5 bases from V and 4 bases from J, with 9 bases in between. Per germline, CDR1 SGHTA and CDR2 FQGNSA. The CDR3 spells CASSLGAYEQYF. The CDR3, as DNA: TGTGCCAGCAGCCTAGGGGCGTACGAGCAGTACTTC.

J is TRBJ1-2 and V is TRBV7-2; D gene ambiguous. Trimming took 5 bases from V and 1 from J, leaving 11 bases between them. Germline CDR1 reads SGHTA; CDR2 reads FQGNSA. CDR3 length equals 14 residues. The CDR3 sequence is CASSATHLNYGYTF. CDR3 bases: TGTGCCAGCAGCGCAACACACCTTAACTATGGCTACACCTTC.

The chain uses TRBV9 and TRBJ2-1; weak D call: TRBD1 (5 bases). The CDR3 runs to 15 residues. V lost 0 bases to trimming and J lost 2 bases, with 9 bases between them. Looked up from germline, CDR1 is SGDLS and CDR2 is YYNGEE. The CDR3 loop is CASSVGQGTYNEQFF. In DNA form, the CDR3 reads TGTGCCAGCAGCGTAGGGCAGGGTACCTACAATGAGCAGTTCTTC.

This clone has just a few counts. CDR3 in amino acids: CASNRGGRAPSQETQYF. The CDR3 DNA is TGTGCCAGCAACCGAGGGGGCAGGGCCCCGTCCCAAGAGACCCAGTACTTC. The rearrangement uses TRBV5-5 and TRBJ2-5, with 7 bases identical to TRBD1. Looked up from germline, CDR1 is SGHKS and CDR2 is YYEKEE (reference sequence). The CDR3 spans 17 residues. V shed 6 bases and J 1 base; nucleotides not matched to a gene: 15.

The chain recombines TRBV7-2 with TRBJ1-2, with D tentatively TRBD1 (6 bases). Trimming removed 5 bases at V and 2 bases at J, with 9 bases between. The germline V gene has CDR1 SGHTA and CDR2 FQGNSA. The CDR3 is made up of 13 amino acids. The CDR3 protein is CASSRTANYGYTF. CDR3 sequence (DNA): TGTGCCAGCAGCCGGACAGCAAACTATGGCTACACCTTC. The full variable domain, completed using reference TRBV7-2 and TRBJ1-2, is GAGVSQSPSNKVTEKGKDVELRCDPISGHTALYWYRQSLGQGLEFLIYFQGNSAPDKSGLPSDRFSAERTGGSVSTLTIQRTQQEDSAVYLCASSRTANYGYTFGSGTRLTVV.

The chain recombines TRBV7-9 with TRBJ2-2; the D gene is possibly TRBD1 (6 bases). CDR1 and CDR2 (germline): SEHNR, FQNEAQ (reference sequence). The V gene lost 3 bases and the J gene lost 6 bases, with 8 bases spanning the gap. This CDR3 is 13 amino acids long. CDR3 in DNA: TGTGCCAGCAGCTTTCAGGGGCCCGGGGAGCTGTTTTTT. As protein: CASSFQGPGELFF.

V is TRBV9 and J is TRBJ1-6; no definite D call. Germline loops: CDR1 SGDLS, CDR2 YYNGEE. Between the trimmed V and J ends, which lost 0 bases and 1 base, there was a span of 5 bases. This CDR3 comprises 15 residues. CDR3 bases: TGTGCCAGCAGCGTAGGAGGGTCCTATAATTCACCCCTCCACTTT. It encodes CASSVGGSYNSPLHF.

This clone was counted a single time. This rearrangement joins TRBV11-3 to TRBJ2-7; TRBD1 is a possible D gene (6 bases). This CDR3 is 13 amino acids long. V was trimmed by 3 bases and J by 4 bases, leaving 10 bases between them. The germline gives CDR1 SGHNT, CDR2 YENEEA. The DNA for the CDR3 is TGTGCCAGCAGCTTTGGGGGCGATTACGAGCAGTACTTC. Its translation is CASSFGGDYEQYF.

J is TRBJ2-6 and V is TRBV7-2; D ambiguous. Germline V lookup: CDR1 SGHTA, CDR2 FQGNSA. The ends were cut back, 6 bases at V and 3 bases at J, with 12 bases in the middle. CDR3 length: 15 residues. Here the CDR3 reads CASRSLTGGANVLTF. In nucleotides, the CDR3 is TGTGCCAGCAGATCCCTGACTGGTGGGGCCAACGTCCTGACTTTC.

The J gene is TRBJ2-7, the V gene TRBV6-6; no reliable D call. This CDR3 is built from 12 residues. Germline V gives CDR1 MNHNY, CDR2 SVGAGI (reference sequence). Trimming removed 0 bases at V and 6 bases at J, with 6 bases between. DNA for the CDR3: TGTGCCAGCAGTTACTCCTCTCGCGAGCAGTACTTC. Encoded protein: CASSYSSREQYF.

About this clone: Other DNA sequences of this sample code for an identical CDR3. The CDR3 DNA follows: TGTGCCAGCTCAATTAAGCCGGGACATTCCTCCTACAATGAGCAGTTCTTC. Translated, it gives CASSIKPGHSSYNEQFF. The rearrangement uses TRBV18 and TRBJ2-1; TRBD1 might be the D (6 bases). Germline-derived CDR1 and CDR2 are KGHSH and LQKENI. There are 17 residues in the CDR3. Trimming cost V 5 bases and J 0 bases, with 17 bases left between them. The whole variable domain, remainder taken from reference TRBV18 and TRBJ2-1, is NAGVMQNPRHLVRRRGQEARLRCSPMKGHSHVYWYRQLPEEGLKFMVYLQKENIIDESGMPKERFSAEFPKEGPSILRIQQVVRGDSAAYFCASSIKPGHSSYNEQFFGPGTRLTVL.

The genes are TRBV6-5 and TRBJ2-1; 11 nucleotides match TRBD2. V lost 2 bases to trimming and J lost 6 bases; unmatched junction nucleotides: 3. Germline values: CDR1 MNHEY, CDR2 SVGAGI. This CDR3 is built from 15 residues. The CDR3 sequence: CASSYGSGRANEQFF. In nucleotides, the CDR3 is TGTGCCAGCAGTTACGGTAGCGGGAGGGCCAATGAGCAGTTCTTC.

J is TRBJ1-1 and V is TRBV6-5; 8 positions agree with TRBD1. Germline V gene sequence: CDR1 MNHEY, CDR2 SVGAGI. The CDR3 is made up of 16 amino acids. The V and J ends lost 0 bases and 0 bases, in that order; junction bases with no gene match: 3. The CDR3 nucleotides read TGTGCCAGCAGTTACTCCCAGGGGGCAATGAACACTGAAGCTTTCTTT. It encodes CASSYSQGAMNTEAFF.

Here the CDR3 DNA reads TGTGCCAGCAGCTTACTCCCCGGGGGACGTCTCGATACTGAAGCTTTCTTT. Its translation: CASSLLPGGRLDTEAFF. The V gene is TRBV7-3, the J gene TRBJ1-1; perhaps TRBD1 as D (5 bases). The V and J ends lost 2 bases and 5 bases respectively, with 21 bases between them. This CDR3 comprises 17 residues. Germline-derived CDR1 and CDR2 are SGHTA and FQGTGA.

The V and J genes are TRBV27 and TRBJ1-6; no reliable D call. There are 14 residues in the CDR3. Per germline, CDR1 MNHEY and CDR2 SMNVEV (reference sequence). Trimming removed 2 bases from V and 7 bases from J, with 9 bases in between. CDR3 loop: CASSLIGTNSPLHF. The CDR3 DNA follows: TGTGCCAGCAGTTTAATCGGTACCAATTCACCCCTCCACTTT.

The CDR3 DNA reads TGTGCCAGCAGCGTAGATCTAGTGGGGGGAAATGAGCAGTTCTTC. Amino acids: CASSVDLVGGNEQFF. J is TRBJ2-1 and V is TRBV9, with a weak D call TRBD2 (6 bases). Trimming shortened V by 0 bases and J by 7 bases, and 14 bases separated the two germline ends. From germline, CDR1 is SGDLS and CDR2 YYNGEE. This CDR3 is built from 15 residues. The variable domain in full, completed from reference TRBV9 and TRBJ2-1, reads DSGVTQTPKHLITATGQRVTLRCSPRSGDLSVYWYQQSLDQGLQFLIQYYNGEERAKGNILERFSAQQFPDLHSELNLSSLELGDSALYFCASSVDLVGGNEQFFGPGTRLTVL.

This clone was seen just once. The genes are TRBV18 and TRBJ2-7; D might be TRBD2 (6 bases). CDR3 length: 14 residues. Germline V lookup: CDR1 KGHSH, CDR2 LQKENI. The ends were cut back, 6 bases at V and 6 bases at J, with 18 bases in the middle. This chain's CDR3 is CASSPGTARGEQYF. The CDR3, as DNA: TGTGCCAGCTCTCCCGGGACTGCGAGAGGCGAGCAGTACTTC.

The chain joins TRBV7-3 to TRBJ2-5, with 7 bases aligning to TRBD1. The trim removed 8 bases at V and 5 bases at J, leaving 8 bases unmatched. The CDR3 is 13 residues long. Per germline, CDR1 SGHTA and CDR2 FQGTGA. CDR3 amino acids: CASAQGNGETQYF. For the CDR3, the DNA is TGTGCCAGCGCACAGGGGAATGGGGAGACCCAGTACTTC.

This rearrangement joins TRBV9 to TRBJ1-2, with D perhaps matching TRBD1 (6 bases). V was pared by 4 bases and J by 6 bases, with 13 bases between. CDR3 length equals 13 residues. Germline V gene sequence: CDR1 SGDLS, CDR2 YYNGEE. The CDR3 protein is CASSPRGGDGYTF. The CDR3 bases are TGTGCCAGCAGCCCCAGGGGAGGGGATGGCTACACCTTC.

J is TRBJ2-5 and V is TRBV7-3, with TRBD1 matching over 12 bases. V lost 2 bases, J lost 4 bases, and 2 bases stayed unmatched. Germline V lookup: CDR1 SGHTA, CDR2 FQGTGA. This CDR3 has 15 residues. DNA for the CDR3: TGTGCCAGCAGCTTAGGGACAGGGGGCAGAGAGACCCAGTACTTC. Protein product: CASSLGTGGRETQYF.